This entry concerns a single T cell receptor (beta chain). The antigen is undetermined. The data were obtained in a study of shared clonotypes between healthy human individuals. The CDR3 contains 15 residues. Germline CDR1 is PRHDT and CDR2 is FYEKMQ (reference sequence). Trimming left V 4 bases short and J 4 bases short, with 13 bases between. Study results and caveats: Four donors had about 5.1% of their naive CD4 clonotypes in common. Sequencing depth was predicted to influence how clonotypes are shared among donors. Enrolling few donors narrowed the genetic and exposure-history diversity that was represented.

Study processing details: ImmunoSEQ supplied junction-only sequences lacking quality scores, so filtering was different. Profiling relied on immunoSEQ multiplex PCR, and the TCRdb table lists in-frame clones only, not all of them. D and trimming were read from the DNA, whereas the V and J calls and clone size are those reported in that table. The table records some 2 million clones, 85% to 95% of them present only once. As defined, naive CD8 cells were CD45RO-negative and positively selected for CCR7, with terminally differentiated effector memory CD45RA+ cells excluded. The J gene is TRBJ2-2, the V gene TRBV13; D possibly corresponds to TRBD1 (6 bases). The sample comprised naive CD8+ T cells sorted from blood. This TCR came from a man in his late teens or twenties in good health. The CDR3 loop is CASSSDSPGTGELFF. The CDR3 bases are TGTGCCAGCAGCTCGGACAGCCCCGGCACCGGGGAGCTGTTTTTT. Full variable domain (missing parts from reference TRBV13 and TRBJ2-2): AAGVIQSPRHLIKEKRETATLKCYPIPRHDTVYWYQQGPGQDPQFLISFYEKMQSDKGSIPDRFSAQQFSDYHSELNMSSLELGDSALYFCASSSDSPGTGELFFGEGSRLTVL.